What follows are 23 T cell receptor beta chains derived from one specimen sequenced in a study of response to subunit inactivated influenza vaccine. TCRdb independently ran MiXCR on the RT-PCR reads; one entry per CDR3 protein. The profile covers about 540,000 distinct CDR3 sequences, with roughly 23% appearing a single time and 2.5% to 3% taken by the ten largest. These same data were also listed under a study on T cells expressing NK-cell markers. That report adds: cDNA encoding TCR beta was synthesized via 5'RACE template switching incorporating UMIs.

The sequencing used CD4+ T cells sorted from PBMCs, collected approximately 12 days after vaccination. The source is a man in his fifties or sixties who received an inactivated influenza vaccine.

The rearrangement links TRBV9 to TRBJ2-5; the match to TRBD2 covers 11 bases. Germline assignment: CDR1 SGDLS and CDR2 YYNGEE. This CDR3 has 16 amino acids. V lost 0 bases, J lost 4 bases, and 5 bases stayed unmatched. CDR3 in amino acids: CASSVAGLADLETQYF. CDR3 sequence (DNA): TGTGCCAGCAGCGTAGCGGGACTAGCGGACTTAGAGACCCAGTACTTC.

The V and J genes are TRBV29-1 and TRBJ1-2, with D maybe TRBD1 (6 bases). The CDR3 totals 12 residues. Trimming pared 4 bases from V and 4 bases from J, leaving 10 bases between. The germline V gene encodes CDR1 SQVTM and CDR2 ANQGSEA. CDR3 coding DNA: TGCAGCGTTGCCGGACAGATCTATGGCTACACCTTC. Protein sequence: CSVAGQIYGYTF.

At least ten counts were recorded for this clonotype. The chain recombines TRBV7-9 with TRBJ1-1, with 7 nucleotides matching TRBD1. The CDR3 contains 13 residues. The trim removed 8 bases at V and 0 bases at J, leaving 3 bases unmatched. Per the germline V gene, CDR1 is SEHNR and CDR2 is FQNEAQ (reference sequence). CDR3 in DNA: TGTGCCAGCGGACAGGAAATGAACACTGAAGCTTTCTTT. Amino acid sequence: CASGQEMNTEAFF.

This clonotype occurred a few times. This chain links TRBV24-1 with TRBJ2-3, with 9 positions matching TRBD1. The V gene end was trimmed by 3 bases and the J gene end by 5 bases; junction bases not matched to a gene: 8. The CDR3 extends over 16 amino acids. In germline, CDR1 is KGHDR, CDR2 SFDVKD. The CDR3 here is CATSDPTGGTQDTQYF. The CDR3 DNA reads TGTGCCACCAGTGATCCTACAGGGGGCACACAAGATACGCAGTATTTT.

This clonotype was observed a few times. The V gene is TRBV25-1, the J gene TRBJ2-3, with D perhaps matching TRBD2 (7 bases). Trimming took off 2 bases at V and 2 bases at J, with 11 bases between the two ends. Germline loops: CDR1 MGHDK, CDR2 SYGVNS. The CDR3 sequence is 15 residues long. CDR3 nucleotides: TGTGCCAGCAGTGAAGGGGGGGCCAACACAGATACGCAGTATTTT. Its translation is CASSEGGANTDTQYF.

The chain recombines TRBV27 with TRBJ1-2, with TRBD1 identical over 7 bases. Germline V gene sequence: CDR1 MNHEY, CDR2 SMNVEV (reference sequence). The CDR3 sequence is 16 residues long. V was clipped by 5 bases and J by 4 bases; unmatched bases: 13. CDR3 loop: CASSPETGIIGYGYTF. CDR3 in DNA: TGTGCCAGCAGTCCGGAGACAGGGATAATCGGCTATGGCTACACCTTC.

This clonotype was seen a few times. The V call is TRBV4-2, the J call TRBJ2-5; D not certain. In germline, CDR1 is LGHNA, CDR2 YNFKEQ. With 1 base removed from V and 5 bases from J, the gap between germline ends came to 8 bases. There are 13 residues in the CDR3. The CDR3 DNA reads TGTGCCAGCAGCCAAGTTCAAGGGGAGACCCAGTACTTC. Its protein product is CASSQVQGETQYF.

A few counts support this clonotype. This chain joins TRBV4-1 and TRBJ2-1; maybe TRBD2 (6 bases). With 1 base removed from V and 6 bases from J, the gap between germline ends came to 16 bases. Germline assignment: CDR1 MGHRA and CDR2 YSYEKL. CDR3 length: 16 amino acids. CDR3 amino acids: CASSQGRRVVLNEQFF. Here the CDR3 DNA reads TGCGCCAGCAGCCAAGGAAGGAGGGTGGTACTCAATGAGCAGTTCTTC.

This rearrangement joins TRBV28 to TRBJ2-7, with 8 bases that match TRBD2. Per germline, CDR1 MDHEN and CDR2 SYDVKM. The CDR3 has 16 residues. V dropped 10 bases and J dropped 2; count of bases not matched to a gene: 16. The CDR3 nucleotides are TGTGCCACCCTGGGAGCGGGAGTCGTCGGAACCTACGAGCAGTACTTC. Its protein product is CATLGAGVVGTYEQYF.

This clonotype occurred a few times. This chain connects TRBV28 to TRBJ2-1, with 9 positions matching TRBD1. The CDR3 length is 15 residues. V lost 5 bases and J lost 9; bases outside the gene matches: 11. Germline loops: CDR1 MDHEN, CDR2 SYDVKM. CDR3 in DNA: TGTGCCAGCAGTCCATCGGGACAGGGTGTAGGTGAGCAGTTCTTC. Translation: CASSPSGQGVGEQFF.

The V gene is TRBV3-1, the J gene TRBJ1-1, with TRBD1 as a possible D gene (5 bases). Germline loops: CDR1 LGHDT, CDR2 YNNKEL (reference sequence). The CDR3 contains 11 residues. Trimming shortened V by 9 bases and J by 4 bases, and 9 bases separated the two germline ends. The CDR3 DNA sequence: TGTGCCAGTCAGGGCGCCACTGAAGCTTTCTTT. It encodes CASQGATEAFF.

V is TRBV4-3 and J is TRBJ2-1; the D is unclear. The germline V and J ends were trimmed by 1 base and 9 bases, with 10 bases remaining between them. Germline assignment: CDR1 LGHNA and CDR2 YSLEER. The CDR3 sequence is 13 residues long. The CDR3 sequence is CASSQGVVGEQFF. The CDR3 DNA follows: TGCGCCAGCAGCCAAGGGGTGGTGGGTGAGCAGTTCTTC.

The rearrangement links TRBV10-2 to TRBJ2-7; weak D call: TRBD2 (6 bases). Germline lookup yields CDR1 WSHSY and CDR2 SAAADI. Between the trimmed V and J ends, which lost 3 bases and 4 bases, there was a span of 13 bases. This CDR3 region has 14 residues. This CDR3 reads CASSDGGVRYEQYF. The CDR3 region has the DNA TGCGCCAGCAGTGACGGGGGAGTGAGATACGAGCAGTACTTC.

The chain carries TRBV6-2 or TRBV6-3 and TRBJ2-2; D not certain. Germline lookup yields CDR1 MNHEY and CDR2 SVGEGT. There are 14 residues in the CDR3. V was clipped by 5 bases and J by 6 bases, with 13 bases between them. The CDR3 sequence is CASSLRRISGELFF. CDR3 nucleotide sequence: TGTGCCAGCAGTCTCCGGCGGATCTCCGGGGAGCTGTTTTTT.

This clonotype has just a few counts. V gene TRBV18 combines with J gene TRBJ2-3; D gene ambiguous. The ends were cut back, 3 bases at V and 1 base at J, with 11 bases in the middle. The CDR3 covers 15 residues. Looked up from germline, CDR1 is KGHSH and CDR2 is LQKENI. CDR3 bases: TGTGCCAGCTCACCGGAGCGTGTCGGCACAGATACGCAGTATTTT. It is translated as CASSPERVGTDTQYF.

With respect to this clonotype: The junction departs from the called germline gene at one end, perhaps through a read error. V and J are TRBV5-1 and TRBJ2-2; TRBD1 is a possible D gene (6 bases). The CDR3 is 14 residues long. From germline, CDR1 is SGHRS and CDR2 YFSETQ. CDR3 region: CVSTVTGSTGELFF. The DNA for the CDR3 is TGCGTCAGCACCGTAACAGGGTCCACCGGGGAGCTGTTTTTT.

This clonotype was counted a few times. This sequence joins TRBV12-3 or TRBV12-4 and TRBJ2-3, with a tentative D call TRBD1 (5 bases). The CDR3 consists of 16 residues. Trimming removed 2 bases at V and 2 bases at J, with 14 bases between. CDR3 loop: CASSLTAGINTDTQYF. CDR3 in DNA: TGTGCCAGCAGTTTAACTGCAGGGATAAACACAGATACGCAGTATTTT.

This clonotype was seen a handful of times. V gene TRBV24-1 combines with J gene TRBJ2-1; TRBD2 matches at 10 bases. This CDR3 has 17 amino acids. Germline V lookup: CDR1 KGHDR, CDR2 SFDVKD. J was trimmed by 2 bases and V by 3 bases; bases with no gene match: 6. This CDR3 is CATSDDGLADAYNEQFF. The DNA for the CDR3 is TGTGCCACCAGTGATGACGGACTAGCGGATGCCTACAATGAGCAGTTCTTC.

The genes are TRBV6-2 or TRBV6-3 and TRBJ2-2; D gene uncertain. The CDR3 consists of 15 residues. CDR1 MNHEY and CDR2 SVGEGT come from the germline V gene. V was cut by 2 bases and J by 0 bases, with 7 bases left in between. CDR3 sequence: CASSYRNANTGELFF. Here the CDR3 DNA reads TGTGCCAGCAGTTACAGGAACGCGAACACCGGGGAGCTGTTTTTT.

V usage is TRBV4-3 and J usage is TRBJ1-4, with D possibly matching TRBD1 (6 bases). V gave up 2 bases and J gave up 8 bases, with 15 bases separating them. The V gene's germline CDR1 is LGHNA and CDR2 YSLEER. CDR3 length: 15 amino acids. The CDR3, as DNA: TGCGCCAGCAGCCAATCATTGGGGGCGGGCGAAAAACTGTTTTTT. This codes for CASSQSLGAGEKLFF.

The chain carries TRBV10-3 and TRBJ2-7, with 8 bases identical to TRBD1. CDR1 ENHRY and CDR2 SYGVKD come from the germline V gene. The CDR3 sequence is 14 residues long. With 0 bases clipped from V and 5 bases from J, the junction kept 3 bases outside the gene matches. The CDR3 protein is CAISESLTGDEQYF. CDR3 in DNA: TGTGCCATCAGTGAGTCTCTGACAGGGGACGAGCAGTACTTC.

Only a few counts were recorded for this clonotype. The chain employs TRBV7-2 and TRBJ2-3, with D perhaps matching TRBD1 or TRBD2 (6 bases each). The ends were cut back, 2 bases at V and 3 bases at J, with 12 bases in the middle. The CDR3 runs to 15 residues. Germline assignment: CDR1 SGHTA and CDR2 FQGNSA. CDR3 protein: CASSLIRGQTDTQYF. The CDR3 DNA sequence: TGTGCCAGCAGCTTAATCCGGGGGCAGACAGATACGCAGTATTTT.

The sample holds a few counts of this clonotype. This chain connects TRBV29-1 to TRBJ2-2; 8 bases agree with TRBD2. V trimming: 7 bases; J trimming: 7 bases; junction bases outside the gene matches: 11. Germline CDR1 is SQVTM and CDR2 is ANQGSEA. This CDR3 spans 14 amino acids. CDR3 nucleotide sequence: TGCAGCGCCGTGAGGGAAGCGGGGGTCGGGGAGCTGTTTTTT. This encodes CSAVREAGVGELFF.